This record concerns one T cell receptor (beta chain) sequence. Its antigen is unknown. No clone much larger than this one lies a single base away; base qualities are absent. This sample was taken from a study of blood T cell repertoires in COVID-19 (dated by TCRdb to about 2020). About the investigation overall: Samples from collaborators originated in the United States, Italy and Spain and spanned both the acute and convalescent phases of COVID-19. The prospective study material was composed of cDNA or gDNA derived from T cells, B-cell-depleted T cells, or PBMCs. Deeply sampled blood TCRbeta repertoires from subjects exposed to, actively infected with, or recovered from COVID-19 were included in the dataset. The repertoires were released in a freely available public database intended as a resource for research on the immune response to SARS-CoV-2. Samples were obtained from the ongoing ImmuneRACE study (first 160 participants) and from over 1,000 subjects provided by 6 global collaborators. The sample metadata nearly always contained a de-identified subject ID, COVID-19 status, age in years and sex. Where HLA class I and class II types were available, the types were taken from metadata supplied by the sample provider, not from assay-based typing.

TCRbeta CDR3 regions were amplified from genomic DNA using the immunoSEQ Assay, a bias-controlled multiplex PCR. As for how the authors treated the data: Nucleated cell counts per sample were estimated from amplification of reference gene primers within the assay. To quantify the absolute abundance of each unique TCRbeta CDR3 rearrangement, sequence reads were collapsed and filtered. Productive Simpson clonality was computed per sample as the square root of Simpson's diversity index over productive rearrangements. As stored in TCRdb, this immuneACCESS dataset retains in-frame rearrangements with V and J assigned. A fraction of the clones does not appear; measured against another copy, unresolved V genes explain less than half of the discrepancy, and the remainder lacks a known reason. That table is the source of V, J and clone size, and D and trimming were worked out from the DNA. This sample lists about 290,000 clones; roughly 90% were detected once. In total, the top ten clones hold 1.7% of the sample.

Sequences MNHEY (CDR1) and SMNVEV (CDR2) are obtained from the germline V gene (reference sequence). The CDR3 sequence holds 16 residues, the cysteine and phenylalanine included. The DNA shown is the 48-base CDR3, in frame from base 1. V is shortened by 1 base, J by 0 bases, and the region joining them spans 10 bases. Here is what the overall study found, with its caveats: The quantity of clinical and demographic metadata differed by source and by participant and was supplied without curation.

Participants in the prospective study were aged 18 to 89 years, lived in over 20 United States geographic areas, and enrolled through a virtual design. In the prospective study, participants were assigned to cohorts based on the clinical history participants reported in a screening survey and a study questionnaire. ImmuneRACE Cohort 3 recovered participants were defined by two consecutive negative NP/OP PCR tests, healthcare professional clearance, or symptom resolution. Mobile phlebotomists in the prospective study collected whole blood, serum and a nasopharyngeal or oropharyngeal swab from every participant. Participants in the prospective study had the option to provide additional blood draws and questionnaires over a 2-month period. Prospective study blood samples were shipped either frozen or at room temperature before DNA extraction.

The sample consisted of PBMCs or T cells enriched from blood (not recorded which). The sequence was collected from a woman aged 40 to 55 who had recovered from COVID-19. Recombination linked TRBV27 to TRBJ1-5, with the identity of the D gene unclear. The DNA reads TGTGCCAGCAGTTTATTATCGGGTTATAGCAATCAGCCCCAGCATTTT. Translated, this gives CASSLLSGYSNQPQHF.